One and the same sample provided the 30 T cell receptor beta chains below, sequenced in a study of cytomegalovirus exposure and HLA in healthy donors. Generated by immunoSEQ multiplex PCR, the TCRdb table keeps only in-frame clones and is missing some. Seen here are approximately 120,000 clones, roughly 90% observed once, and the top ten hold about 1.9%. Specimen: PBMCs. Source of these receptors: a woman aged 18-29 years in good health and CMV-seronegative.

This clone was seen just once. This rearrangement joins TRBV30 to TRBJ2-5; tentative D call: TRBD1 (6 bases). Trimming removed 2 bases at V and 5 bases at J, with 9 bases between. CDR1 GTSNPN and CDR2 SVGIG come from the germline V gene (reference sequence). The CDR3 runs 12 residues. The CDR3 DNA is TGTGCCTGGAGTACAGGGTTGGAGACCCAGTACTTC. Encoded protein: CAWSTGLETQYF.

V is TRBV6-6 and J is TRBJ2-1, with D possibly TRBD2 on 7 matching bases. This CDR3 is built from 14 residues. With 10 bases removed from V and 8 bases from J, the gap between germline ends came to 21 bases. Germline V gives CDR1 MNHNY, CDR2 SVGAGI (reference sequence). The CDR3 nucleotides are TGTGCCACCCGCCCCTGGGGGGGGCTGGATGAGCAGTTCTTC. The encoded protein is CATRPWGGLDEQFF.

The gene calls are TRBV16 and TRBJ1-5, with D possibly TRBD1 on 6 matching bases. The V gene's germline CDR1 is KGHSY and CDR2 FQNENV. Between the trimmed V and J ends, which lost 3 bases and 7 bases, there was a span of 13 bases. CDR3 length: 14 amino acids. The CDR3 DNA reads TGTGCCAGCAGCCAGTCAGGGGCGAGACAGCCCCAGCATTTT. It yields the protein CASSQSGARQPQHF.

The V gene is TRBV5-4, the J gene TRBJ2-5; tentative D call: TRBD2 (5 bases). V was cut by 0 bases and J by 3 bases, with 18 bases left in between. Germline CDR1 SGHNT, CDR2 YYREEE (reference sequence). This CDR3 region has 17 residues. The CDR3 is CASSLALASTQKETQYF. DNA for the CDR3: TGTGCCAGCAGCTTGGCCTTAGCGAGTACGCAAAAAGAGACCCAGTACTTC.

This chain uses TRBV5-1 with TRBJ2-7; 7 bases are shared with TRBD1. Germline CDR1 is SGHRS and CDR2 is YFSETQ. This CDR3 spans 15 amino acids. With 4 bases clipped from V and 9 bases from J, the junction kept 16 bases outside the gene matches. The CDR3: CASSITGSGGERQYF. The CDR3 nucleotides read TGCGCCAGCAGCATAACAGGCTCAGGGGGTGAGAGGCAGTACTTC.

The genes are TRBV5-1 and TRBJ2-5; 7 positions match TRBD2. Trimming removed 2 bases from V and 1 base from J; junction bases left unmatched: 2. The length of the CDR3 is 14 residues. Germline V CDR1 and CDR2: SGHRS, YFSETQ. CDR3 coding DNA: TGCGCCAGCAGCTTCGGCGGGAGCCAAGAGACCCAGTACTTC. It specifies CASSFGGSQETQYF.

The CDR3 DNA reads as TGTGCCAGCAGTTGGGCTGGTACGCAGTATTTT. Amino acid sequence: CASSWAGTQYF. The V gene is TRBV6-5, the J gene TRBJ2-3; D ambiguous. CDR3 length equals 11 residues. V was cut by 4 bases and J by 8 bases, with 7 bases left in between. CDR1 is MNHEY, CDR2 SVGAGI, per germline.

V and J are TRBV30 and TRBJ1-5, with a tentative D call TRBD1 (6 bases). The V end was cut by 0 bases, the J end by 1 base, with 25 bases between. Germline values: CDR1 GTSNPN, CDR2 SVGIG (reference sequence). This CDR3 is 20 amino acids long. The CDR3 coding sequence is TGTGCCTGGAGTGTACGCTTATTTCAGGCAGGGGATCGGAGCAATCAGCCCCAGCATTTT. Residues: CAWSVRLFQAGDRSNQPQHF.

The V gene is TRBV2, the J gene TRBJ2-5; 8 bases align to TRBD1. The germline V gene encodes CDR1 SNHLY and CDR2 FYNNEI. This CDR3 region has 13 residues. After removal of 7 bases from V and 4 bases from J, the junction contained 5 bases not matched to a gene. The CDR3, as DNA: TGTGCCAGCACCGGACAGGGCGGAGAGACCCAGTACTTC. Amino acid sequence: CASTGQGGETQYF.

This clone was picked up one time. The chain carries TRBV5-1 and TRBJ2-2; 9 positions agree with TRBD1. V lost 4 bases and J lost 5; bases outside the gene matches: 6. CDR1 and CDR2 from the germline V gene are SGHRS and YFSETQ. This CDR3 is 15 amino acids long. The chain's CDR3 is CASSVYRGPTGELFF. The CDR3 coding sequence is TGCGCCAGCAGCGTATACAGGGGGCCAACCGGGGAGCTGTTTTTT.

Only one count was recorded for this clone. The rearrangement uses TRBV9 and TRBJ2-2; D is perhaps TRBD2 (6 bases). V was pared by 4 bases and J by 2 bases, with 15 bases between. Germline CDR1 SGDLS, CDR2 YYNGEE. The CDR3 is 16 residues long. The CDR3: CASSRLEIINTGELFF. CDR3 DNA: TGTGCCAGCAGCCGACTAGAGATTATTAACACCGGGGAGCTGTTTTTT.

The chain joins TRBV15 to TRBJ2-7, with D tentatively TRBD1 (6 bases). Germline loops: CDR1 LNHNV, CDR2 YYDKDF (reference sequence). The CDR3 runs to 11 residues. V lost 9 bases and J lost 4, with 10 bases in between. Here the CDR3 reads CATRGNYEQYF. The CDR3 bases are TGTGCCACTAGGGGGAATTACGAGCAGTACTTC.

This sequence joins TRBV5-7 and TRBJ1-6; TRBD1 aligns across 7 bases. TRBV5-7 is flagged as an ORF with uncertain function. With 1 base clipped from V and 9 bases from J, the junction kept 7 bases outside the gene matches. CDR3 length: 15 residues. In DNA, the CDR3 is TGTGCCAGCAGCTTGAAGGGGGCCTCCAGTTCACCCCTCCACTTT. Translating gives CASSLKGASSSPLHF.

This chain connects TRBV5-4 to TRBJ1-1, with D possibly matching TRBD1 (5 bases). V lost 4 bases and J lost 4, with 14 bases in between. Germline CDR1 SGHNT, CDR2 YYREEE (reference sequence). CDR3 length: 14 amino acids. The CDR3 loop reads CASSRQNTGTEAFF. CDR3 sequence (DNA): TGTGCCAGCAGCCGCCAGAACACAGGCACTGAAGCTTTCTTT.

The J gene is TRBJ1-3, the V gene TRBV28, with 9 bases fitting TRBD1. J gave up 5 bases and V 5 bases, and 1 base lay outside the gene matches. Germline values: CDR1 MDHEN, CDR2 SYDVKM. The length of the CDR3 is 13 residues. CDR3 protein: CASSDRGRNTIYF. The CDR3 DNA sequence: TGTGCCAGCAGTGACAGGGGGAGAAACACCATATATTTT. Full variable domain (missing parts from reference TRBV28 and TRBJ1-3): DVKVTQSSRYLVKRTGEKVFLECVQDMDHENMFWYRQDPGLGLRLIYFSYDVKMKEKGDIPEGYSVSREKKERFSLILESASTNQTSMYLCASSDRGRNTIYFGEGSWLTVV.

J is TRBJ1-1 and V is TRBV7-9; 11 nucleotides line up with TRBD1. The length of the CDR3 is 15 residues. V was clipped by 5 bases and J by 2 bases; unmatched bases: 4. Germline V CDR1 and CDR2: SEHNR, FQNEAQ (reference sequence). DNA for the CDR3: TGTGCCAGCAGCCGGGGGACAGGGGGTAACACTGAAGCTTTCTTT. Its protein is CASSRGTGGNTEAFF.

The chain has TRBV10-2 and TRBJ1-1; no reliable D call. Trimming left V 5 bases short and J 6 bases short, with 10 bases between. The CDR3 is 12 residues long. In germline, CDR1 is WSHSY, CDR2 SAAADI. Here the CDR3 DNA reads TGCGCCAGCAGTTCTCTCGGGGCTGAAGCTTTCTTT. Translating it yields CASSSLGAEAFF.

The CDR3 here is CASSYHGQGANTEAFF. CDR3 nucleotides: TGTGCCAGCAGTTACCACGGACAGGGGGCGAACACTGAAGCTTTCTTT. The rearrangement links TRBV6-6 to TRBJ1-1, with TRBD1 matching over 11 bases. This CDR3 contains 16 residues. V was pared by 2 bases and J by 1 base, with 3 bases of the junction left unmatched. Germline loops: CDR1 MNHNY, CDR2 SVGAGI (reference sequence).

This clone was observed once. V usage is TRBV4-3 and J usage is TRBJ2-1, with 7 bases lining up with TRBD1. This CDR3 is 12 amino acids long. J lost 13 bases, V lost 0 bases, and 3 bases had no gene match. Germline V gene data show CDR1 as LGHNA and CDR2 as YSLEER. The CDR3 spells CASSQDRDRQFF. The CDR3 DNA is TGCGCCAGCAGCCAAGACCGGGACAGACAGTTCTTC.

The CDR3 loop reads CASSPTTELYGYTF. As DNA, the CDR3 is TGTGCCAGCTCACCGACGACAGAACTCTATGGCTACACCTTC. This chain connects TRBV18 to TRBJ1-2; D might be TRBD1 (5 bases). Germline loops: CDR1 KGHSH, CDR2 LQKENI. V was shortened by 3 bases and J by 4 bases, with 12 bases between the two germline ends. The CDR3 is 14 residues long.

The chain joins TRBV7-2 to TRBJ1-2; D unclear. This CDR3 has 13 amino acids. Germline V gene sequence: CDR1 SGHTA, CDR2 FQGNSA. Trimming took off 1 base at V and 4 bases at J, with 7 bases between the two ends. CDR3 nucleotide sequence: TGTGCCAGCAGCTTAGGCCAGTCCTATGGCTACACCTTC. Translation: CASSLGQSYGYTF.

The rearrangement uses TRBV7-9 and TRBJ2-1; 7 nucleotides agree with TRBD1. The V gene end was trimmed by 2 bases and the J gene end by 5 bases; junction bases not matched to a gene: 3. Germline values: CDR1 SEHNR, CDR2 FQNEAQ (reference sequence). The CDR3 is made up of 14 amino acids. CDR3 nucleotide sequence: TGTGCCAGCAGCTTATTAACAGGGGACAATGAGCAGTTCTTC. This gives the protein CASSLLTGDNEQFF. The entire variable domain, with the rest obtained from reference TRBV7-9 and TRBJ2-1, is as follows: DTGVSQNPRHKITKRGQNVTFRCDPISEHNRLYWYRQTLGQGPEFLTYFQNEAQLEKSRLLSDRFSAERPKGSFSTLEIQRTEQGDSAMYLCASSLLTGDNEQFFGPGTRLTVL.

This clone was counted a single time. This chain connects TRBV27 to TRBJ2-7, with a weak D call TRBD2 (5 bases). The CDR3 is 13 amino acids. The germline V and J ends were trimmed by 6 bases and 5 bases, with 14 bases remaining between them. Per the germline V gene, CDR1 is MNHEY and CDR2 is SMNVEV (reference sequence). As DNA, the CDR3 is TGTGCCAGCAGATCATCCGGAGCGGACGAGCAGTACTTC. This sequence encodes CASRSSGADEQYF.

The chain joins TRBV4-1 to TRBJ1-6; D not resolved. There are 13 residues in the CDR3. Germline V gives CDR1 MGHRA, CDR2 YSYEKL. Trimming removed 3 bases at V and 11 bases at J, with 11 bases between. Here the CDR3 reads CASSQVRAAPLHF. CDR3 nucleotide sequence: TGCGCCAGCAGCCAGGTGAGGGCGGCACCCCTCCACTTT.

The chain couples TRBV2 to TRBJ1-1; 8 nucleotides agree with TRBD1. The length of the CDR3 is 12 residues. Germline lookup yields CDR1 SNHLY and CDR2 FYNNEI. Trimming removed 2 bases from V and 11 bases from J; junction bases left unmatched: 4. CDR3 amino acids: CASSELQGAAFF. The CDR3 bases are TGTGCCAGCAGTGAACTCCAGGGGGCCGCTTTCTTT.

The J gene is TRBJ2-5, the V gene TRBV5-1; weak D call: TRBD2 (5 bases). V dropped 0 bases and J dropped 5 bases, with 14 bases sitting between them. Germline CDR1 is SGHRS and CDR2 is YFSETQ. This CDR3 has 15 amino acids. CDR3 in DNA: TGCGCCAGCAGCTTGGAAGGTAGCGACTCGGAGACCCAGTACTTC. The encoded protein is CASSLEGSDSETQYF.

This chain uses TRBV5-4 with TRBJ2-6; 7 nucleotides agree with TRBD1. This CDR3 has 18 residues. Germline assignment: CDR1 SGHNT and CDR2 YYREEE (reference sequence). The V segment lost 4 bases and the J segment 2 bases; nucleotides outside the gene matches: 12. This CDR3 reads CASSTRGQDGAGANVLTF. The CDR3, as DNA: TGTGCCAGCAGCACCCGAGGACAGGATGGAGCTGGGGCCAACGTCCTGACTTTC. Combining the CDR3 with reference TRBV5-4 and TRBJ2-6 gives the whole variable domain ETGVTQSPTHLIKTRGQQVTLRCSSQSGHNTVSWYQQALGQGPQFIFQYYREEENGRGNFPPRFSGLQFPNYSSELNVNALELDDSALYLCASSTRGQDGAGANVLTFGAGSRLTVL.

This clone was counted between two and nine times. The chain is built from TRBV19 and TRBJ1-1, with TRBD1 matching 7 bases. This CDR3 comprises 13 residues. With 6 bases clipped from V and 3 bases from J, the junction kept 4 bases outside the gene matches. Germline V gene data show CDR1 as LNHDA and CDR2 as SQIVND (reference sequence). CDR3 in amino acids: CASRNQGDTEAFF. CDR3 nucleotide sequence: TGTGCCAGTAGGAACCAGGGGGACACTGAAGCTTTCTTT.

The chain uses TRBV29-1 and TRBJ2-5, with TRBD1 identical over 9 bases. The CDR3 is 18 amino acids. The trim removed 3 bases at V and 5 bases at J, leaving 19 bases unmatched. Germline CDR1 is SQVTM and CDR2 is ANQGSEA. In nucleotides, the CDR3 is TGCAGCGTTGATGGAGTTTGGGACAGGGTTTTATCTCAGGAGACCCAGTACTTC. This codes for CSVDGVWDRVLSQETQYF.

V and J are TRBV27 and TRBJ1-5; no definite D call. The germline V gene has CDR1 MNHEY and CDR2 SMNVEV (reference sequence). Deletions cut 6 bases from V and 5 bases from J, with 11 bases between. This CDR3 has 13 residues. Here the CDR3 reads CASSPTRYQPQHF. The DNA of the CDR3 is TGTGCCAGCAGCCCAACGCGGTATCAGCCCCAGCATTTT.